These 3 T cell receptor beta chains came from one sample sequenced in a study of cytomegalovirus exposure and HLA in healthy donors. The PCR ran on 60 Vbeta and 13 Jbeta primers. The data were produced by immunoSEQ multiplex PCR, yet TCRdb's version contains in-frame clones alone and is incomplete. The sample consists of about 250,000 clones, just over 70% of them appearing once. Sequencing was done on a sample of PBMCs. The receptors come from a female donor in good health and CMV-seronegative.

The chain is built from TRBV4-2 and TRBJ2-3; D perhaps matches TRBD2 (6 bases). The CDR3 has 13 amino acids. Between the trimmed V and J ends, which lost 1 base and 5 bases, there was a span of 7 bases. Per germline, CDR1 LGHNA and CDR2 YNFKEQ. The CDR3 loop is CASSQGAGDTQYF. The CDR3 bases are TGTGCCAGCAGCCAAGGAGCGGGAGATACGCAGTATTTT.

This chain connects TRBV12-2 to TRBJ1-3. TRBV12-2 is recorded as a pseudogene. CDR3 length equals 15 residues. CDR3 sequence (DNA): TGTGCAAGTCGCTTAAAGATCACCTATGGAAACACCATATATTTT. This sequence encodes CASRLKITYGNTIYF.

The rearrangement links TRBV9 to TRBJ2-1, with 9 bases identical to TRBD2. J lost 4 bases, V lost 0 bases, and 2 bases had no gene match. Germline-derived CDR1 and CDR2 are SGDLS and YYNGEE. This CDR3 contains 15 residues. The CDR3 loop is CASSVGLAVYNEQFF. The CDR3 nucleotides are TGTGCCAGCAGCGTAGGACTAGCGGTGTACAATGAGCAGTTCTTC.